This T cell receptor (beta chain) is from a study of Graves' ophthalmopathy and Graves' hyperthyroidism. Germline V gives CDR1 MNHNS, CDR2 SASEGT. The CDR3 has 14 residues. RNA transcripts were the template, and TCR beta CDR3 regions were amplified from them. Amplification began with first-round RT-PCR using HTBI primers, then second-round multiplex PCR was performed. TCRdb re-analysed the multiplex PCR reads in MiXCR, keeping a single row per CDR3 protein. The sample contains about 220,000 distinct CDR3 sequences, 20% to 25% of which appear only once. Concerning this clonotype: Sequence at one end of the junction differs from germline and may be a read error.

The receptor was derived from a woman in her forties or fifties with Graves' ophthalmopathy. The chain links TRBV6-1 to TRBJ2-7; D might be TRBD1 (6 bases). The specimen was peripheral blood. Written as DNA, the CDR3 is TGTGCCAGCAGGGAAGTAGGACAGACCTACGAGCAGTACTTC. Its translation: CASREVGQTYEQYF.